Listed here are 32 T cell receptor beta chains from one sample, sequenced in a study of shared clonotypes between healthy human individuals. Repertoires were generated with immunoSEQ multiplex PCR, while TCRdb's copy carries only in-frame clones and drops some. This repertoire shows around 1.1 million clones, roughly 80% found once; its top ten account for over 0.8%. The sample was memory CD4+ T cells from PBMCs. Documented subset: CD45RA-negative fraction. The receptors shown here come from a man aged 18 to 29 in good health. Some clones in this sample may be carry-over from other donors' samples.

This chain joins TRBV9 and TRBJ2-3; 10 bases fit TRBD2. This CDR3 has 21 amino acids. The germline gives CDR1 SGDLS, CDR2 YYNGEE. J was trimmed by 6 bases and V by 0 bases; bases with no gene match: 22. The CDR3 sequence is CASSVASLGLAGDGFSDTQYF. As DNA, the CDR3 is TGTGCCAGCAGCGTAGCTTCTCTAGGCCTAGCGGGAGACGGATTCAGTGATACGCAGTATTTT.

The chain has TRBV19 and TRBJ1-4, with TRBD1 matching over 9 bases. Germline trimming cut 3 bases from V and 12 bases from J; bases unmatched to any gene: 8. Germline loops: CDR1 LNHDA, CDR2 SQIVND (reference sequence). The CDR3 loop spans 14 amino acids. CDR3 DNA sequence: TGTGCCAGTAGTATGGGGACAGGGTCTTGGGAACTGTTTTTT. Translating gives CASSMGTGSWELFF.

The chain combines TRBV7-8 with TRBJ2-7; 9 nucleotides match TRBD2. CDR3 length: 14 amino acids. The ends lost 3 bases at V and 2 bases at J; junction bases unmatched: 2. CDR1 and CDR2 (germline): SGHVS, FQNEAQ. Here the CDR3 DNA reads TGTGCCAGCAGCTTCGGACTAGCGCCCTACGAGCAGTACTTC. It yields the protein CASSFGLAPYEQYF.

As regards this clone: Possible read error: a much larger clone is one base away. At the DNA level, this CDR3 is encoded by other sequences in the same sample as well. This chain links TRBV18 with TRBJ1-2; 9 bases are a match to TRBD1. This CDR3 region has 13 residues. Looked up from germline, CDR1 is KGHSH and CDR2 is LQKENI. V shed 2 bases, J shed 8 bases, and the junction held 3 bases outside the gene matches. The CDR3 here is CASSPRTGEGYTF. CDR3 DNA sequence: TGTGCCAGCTCACCAAGGACAGGGGAAGGCTACACCTTC.

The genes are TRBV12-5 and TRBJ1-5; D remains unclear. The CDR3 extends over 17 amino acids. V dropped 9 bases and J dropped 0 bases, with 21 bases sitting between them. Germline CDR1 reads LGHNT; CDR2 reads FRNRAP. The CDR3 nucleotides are TGTGCTAGCCACGCCCAGAGGGATGAGAATAGCAATCAGCCCCAGCATTTT. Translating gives CASHAQRDENSNQPQHF.

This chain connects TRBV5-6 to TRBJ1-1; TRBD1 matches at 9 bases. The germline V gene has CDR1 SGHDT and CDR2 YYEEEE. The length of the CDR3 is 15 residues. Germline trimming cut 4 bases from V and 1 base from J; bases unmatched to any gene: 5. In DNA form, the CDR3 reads TGTGCCAGCAGCGCGACAGGGGGAGGGAACACTGAAGCTTTCTTT. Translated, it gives CASSATGGGNTEAFF. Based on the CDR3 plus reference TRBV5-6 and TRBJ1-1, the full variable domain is DAGVTQSPTHLIKTRGQQVTLRCSPKSGHDTVSWYQQALGQGPQFIFQYYEEEERQRGNFPDRFSGHQFPNYSSELNVNALLLGDSALYLCASSATGGGNTEAFFGQGTRLTVV.

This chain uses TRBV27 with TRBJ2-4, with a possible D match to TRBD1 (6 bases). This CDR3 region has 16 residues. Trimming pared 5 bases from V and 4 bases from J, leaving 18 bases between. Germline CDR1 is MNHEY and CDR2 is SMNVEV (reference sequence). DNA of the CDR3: TGTGCCAGCAGTCATGATAAGGGACAAGTAAAAAACATTCAGTACTTC. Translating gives CASSHDKGQVKNIQYF.

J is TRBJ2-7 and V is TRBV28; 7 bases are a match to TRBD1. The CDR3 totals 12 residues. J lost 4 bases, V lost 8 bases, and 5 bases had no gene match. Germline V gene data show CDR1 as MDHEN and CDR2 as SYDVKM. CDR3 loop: CASSQGVYEQYF. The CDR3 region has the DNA TGTGCCAGCTCCCAGGGGGTTTACGAGCAGTACTTC.

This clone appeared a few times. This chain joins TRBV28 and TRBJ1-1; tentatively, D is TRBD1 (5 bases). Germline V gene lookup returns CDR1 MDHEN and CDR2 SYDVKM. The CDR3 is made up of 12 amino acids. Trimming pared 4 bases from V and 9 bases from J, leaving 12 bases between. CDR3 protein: CASSSRDGQAFF. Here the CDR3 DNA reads TGTGCCAGCAGTTCCCGGGACGGACAAGCTTTCTTT.

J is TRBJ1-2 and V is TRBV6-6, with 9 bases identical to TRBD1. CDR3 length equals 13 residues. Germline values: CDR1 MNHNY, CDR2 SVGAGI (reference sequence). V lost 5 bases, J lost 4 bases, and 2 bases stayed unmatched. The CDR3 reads CASSDRGSYGYTF. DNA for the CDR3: TGTGCCAGCAGTGACAGGGGGAGCTATGGCTACACCTTC.

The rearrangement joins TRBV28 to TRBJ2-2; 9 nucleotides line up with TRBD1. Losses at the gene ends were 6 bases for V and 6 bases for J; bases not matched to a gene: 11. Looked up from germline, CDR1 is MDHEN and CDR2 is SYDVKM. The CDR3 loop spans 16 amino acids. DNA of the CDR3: TGTGCCAGCAGCACACCGGGACAGGGTCGCCCCGGGGAGCTGTTTTTT. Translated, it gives CASSTPGQGRPGELFF.

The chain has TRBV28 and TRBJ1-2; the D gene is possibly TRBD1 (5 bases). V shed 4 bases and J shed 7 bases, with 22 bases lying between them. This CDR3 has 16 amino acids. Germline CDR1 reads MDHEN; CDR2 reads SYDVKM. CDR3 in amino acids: CASSSGGGTAVLGYTF. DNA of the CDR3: TGTGCCAGCAGTTCTGGAGGAGGGACGGCGGTTCTTGGCTACACCTTC.

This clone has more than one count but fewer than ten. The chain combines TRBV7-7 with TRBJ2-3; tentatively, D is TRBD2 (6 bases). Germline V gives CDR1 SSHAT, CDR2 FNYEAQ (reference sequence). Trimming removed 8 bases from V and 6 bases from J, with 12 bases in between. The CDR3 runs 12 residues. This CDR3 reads CASGTGGDTQYF. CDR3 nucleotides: TGTGCCAGCGGGACTGGAGGGGATACGCAGTATTTT.

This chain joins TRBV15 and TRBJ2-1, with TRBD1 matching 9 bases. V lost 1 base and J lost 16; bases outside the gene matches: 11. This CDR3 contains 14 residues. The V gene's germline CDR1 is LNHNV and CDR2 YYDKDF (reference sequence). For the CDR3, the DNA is TGTGCCACCAGCAGAGGACTGTCGGACAGGGGACAATTCTTC. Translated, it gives CATSRGLSDRGQFF.

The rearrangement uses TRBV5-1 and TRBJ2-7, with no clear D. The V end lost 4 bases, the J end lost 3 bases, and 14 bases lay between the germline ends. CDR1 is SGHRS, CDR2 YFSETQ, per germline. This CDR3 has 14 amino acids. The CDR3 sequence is CASSPGELNYEQYF. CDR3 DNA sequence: TGCGCCAGCAGCCCTGGTGAGCTAAACTACGAGCAGTACTTC.

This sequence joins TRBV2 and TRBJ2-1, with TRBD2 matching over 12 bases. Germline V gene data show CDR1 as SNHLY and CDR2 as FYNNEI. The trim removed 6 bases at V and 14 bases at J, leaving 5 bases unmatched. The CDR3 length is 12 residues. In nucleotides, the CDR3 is TGTGCCAGCAGCCTAGCGGGAGGGTTGAAGTTCTTC. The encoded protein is CASSLAGGLKFF.

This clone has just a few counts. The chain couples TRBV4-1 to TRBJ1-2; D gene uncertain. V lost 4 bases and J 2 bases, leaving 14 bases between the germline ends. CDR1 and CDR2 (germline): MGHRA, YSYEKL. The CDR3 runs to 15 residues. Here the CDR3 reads CASSLREGSNYGYTF. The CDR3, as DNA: TGCGCCAGCAGCCTCCGGGAGGGTTCCAACTATGGCTACACCTTC.

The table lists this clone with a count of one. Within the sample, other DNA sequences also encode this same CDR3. CDR3 nucleotides: TGTGCCAGCAGCTTAGCGGGGGCGGATACGCAGTATTTT. Protein: CASSLAGADTQYF. J is TRBJ2-3 and V is TRBV7-2, with D maybe TRBD1 (6 bases). The CDR3 loop spans 13 amino acids. V lost 0 bases to trimming and J lost 6 bases, with 7 bases between them. CDR1 and CDR2 from the germline V gene are SGHTA and FQGNSA.

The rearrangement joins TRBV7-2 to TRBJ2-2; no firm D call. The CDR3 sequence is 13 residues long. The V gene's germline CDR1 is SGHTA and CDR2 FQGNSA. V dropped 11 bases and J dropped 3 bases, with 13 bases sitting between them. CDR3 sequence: CAPRALDTGELFF. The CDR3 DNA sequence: TGTGCCCCAAGGGCACTCGACACCGGGGAGCTGTTTTTT.

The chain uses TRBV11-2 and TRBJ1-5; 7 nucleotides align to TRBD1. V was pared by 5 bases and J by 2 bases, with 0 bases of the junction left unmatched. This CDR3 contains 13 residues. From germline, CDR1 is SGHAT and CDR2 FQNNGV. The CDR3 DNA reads TGTGCCAGCAGCAGGGGGCGCAATCAGCCCCAGCATTTT. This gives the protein CASSRGRNQPQHF.

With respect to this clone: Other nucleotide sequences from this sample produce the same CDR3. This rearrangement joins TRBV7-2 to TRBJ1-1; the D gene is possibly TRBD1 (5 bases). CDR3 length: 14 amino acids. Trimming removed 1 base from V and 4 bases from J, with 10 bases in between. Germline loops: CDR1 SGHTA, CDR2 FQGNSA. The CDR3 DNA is TGTGCCAGCAGCTTAGTGGGGGGTGGCACTGAAGCTTTCTTT. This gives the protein CASSLVGGGTEAFF.

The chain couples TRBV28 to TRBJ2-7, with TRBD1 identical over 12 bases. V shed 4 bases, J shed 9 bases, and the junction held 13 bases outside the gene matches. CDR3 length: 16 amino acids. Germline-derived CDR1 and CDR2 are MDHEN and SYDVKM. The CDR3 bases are TGTGCCAGCAGTTACCTGCCGGGACAGGGGGCTGGAGGGCAGTACTTC. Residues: CASSYLPGQGAGGQYF.

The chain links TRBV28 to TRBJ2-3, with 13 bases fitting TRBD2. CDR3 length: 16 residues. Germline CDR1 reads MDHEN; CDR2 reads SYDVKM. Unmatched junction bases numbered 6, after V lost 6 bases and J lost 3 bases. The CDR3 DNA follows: TGTGCCAGCAGCCGCGGACTAGCGGGAGTTACAGATACGCAGTATTTT. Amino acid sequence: CASSRGLAGVTDTQYF. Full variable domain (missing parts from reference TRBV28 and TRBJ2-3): DVKVTQSSRYLVKRTGEKVFLECVQDMDHENMFWYRQDPGLGLRLIYFSYDVKMKEKGDIPEGYSVSREKKERFSLILESASTNQTSMYLCASSRGLAGVTDTQYFGPGTRLTVL.

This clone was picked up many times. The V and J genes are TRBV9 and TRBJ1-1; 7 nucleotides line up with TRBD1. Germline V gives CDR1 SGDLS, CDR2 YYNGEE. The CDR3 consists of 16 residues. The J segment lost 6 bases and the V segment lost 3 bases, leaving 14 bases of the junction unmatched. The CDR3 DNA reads TGTGCCAGCAGCGCTGCCCTCGAGTCGCAGGGGGCTGAAGCTTTCTTT. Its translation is CASSAALESQGAEAFF.

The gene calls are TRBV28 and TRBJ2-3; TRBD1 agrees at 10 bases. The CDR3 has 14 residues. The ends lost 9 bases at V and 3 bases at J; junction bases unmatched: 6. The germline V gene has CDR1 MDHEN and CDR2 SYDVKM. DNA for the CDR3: TGTGCCAGTGAGTCGGGACAGGGGACAGATACGCAGTATTTT. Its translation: CASESGQGTDTQYF. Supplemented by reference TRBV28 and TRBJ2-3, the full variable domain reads DVKVTQSSRYLVKRTGEKVFLECVQDMDHENMFWYRQDPGLGLRLIYFSYDVKMKEKGDIPEGYSVSREKKERFSLILESASTNQTSMYLCASESGQGTDTQYFGPGTRLTVL.

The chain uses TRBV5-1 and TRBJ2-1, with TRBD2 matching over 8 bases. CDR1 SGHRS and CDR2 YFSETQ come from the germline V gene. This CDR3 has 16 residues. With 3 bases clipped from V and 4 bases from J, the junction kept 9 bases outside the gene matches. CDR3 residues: CASSSLSGRDYNEQFF. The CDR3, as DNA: TGCGCCAGCAGCTCGTTGAGCGGGAGAGATTACAATGAGCAGTTCTTC.

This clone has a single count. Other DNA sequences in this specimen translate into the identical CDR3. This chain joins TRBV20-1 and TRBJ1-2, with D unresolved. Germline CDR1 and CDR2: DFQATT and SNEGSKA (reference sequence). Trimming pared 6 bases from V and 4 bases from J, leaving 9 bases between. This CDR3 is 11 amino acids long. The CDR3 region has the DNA TGCAGTGCAGGCGGAGCCTATGGCTACACCTTC. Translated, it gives CSAGGAYGYTF.

For the CDR3, the DNA is TGTGCCAGCAGCTTGACAGGGGGCCTAGGGGAGCCCCAGCATTTT. The encoded protein is CASSLTGGLGEPQHF. The chain joins TRBV11-2 to TRBJ1-5; TRBD1 matches 10 bases. This CDR3 is built from 15 residues. The germline CDR1 and CDR2 sequences are SGHAT and FQNNGV. After removal of 3 bases from V and 8 bases from J, the junction contained 7 bases not matched to a gene.

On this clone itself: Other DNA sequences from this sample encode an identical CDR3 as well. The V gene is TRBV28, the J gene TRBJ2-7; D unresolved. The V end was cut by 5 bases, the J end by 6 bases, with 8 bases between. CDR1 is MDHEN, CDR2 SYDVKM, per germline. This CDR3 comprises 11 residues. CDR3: CASSRSGEQYF. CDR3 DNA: TGTGCCAGCAGTAGATCCGGCGAGCAGTACTTC. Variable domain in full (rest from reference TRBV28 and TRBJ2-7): DVKVTQSSRYLVKRTGEKVFLECVQDMDHENMFWYRQDPGLGLRLIYFSYDVKMKEKGDIPEGYSVSREKKERFSLILESASTNQTSMYLCASSRSGEQYFGPGTRLTVT.

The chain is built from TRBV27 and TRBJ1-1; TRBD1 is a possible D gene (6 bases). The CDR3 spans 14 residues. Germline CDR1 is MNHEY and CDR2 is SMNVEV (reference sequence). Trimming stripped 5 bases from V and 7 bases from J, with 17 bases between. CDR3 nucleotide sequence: TGTGCCAGCAGTCGCGCGGGGGGCGCCGATGAAGCTTTCTTT. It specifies CASSRAGGADEAFF.

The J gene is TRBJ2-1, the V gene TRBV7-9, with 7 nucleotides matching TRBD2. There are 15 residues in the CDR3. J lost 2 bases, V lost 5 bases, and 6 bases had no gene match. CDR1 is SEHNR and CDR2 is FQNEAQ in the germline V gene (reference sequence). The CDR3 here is CASSAAGSAYNEQFF. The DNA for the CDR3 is TGTGCCAGCAGCGCAGCGGGATCGGCCTACAATGAGCAGTTCTTC. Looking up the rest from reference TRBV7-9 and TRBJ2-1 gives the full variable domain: DTGVSQNPRHKITKRGQNVTFRCDPISEHNRLYWYRQTLGQGPEFLTYFQNEAQLEKSRLLSDRFSAERPKGSFSTLEIQRTEQGDSAMYLCASSAAGSAYNEQFFGPGTRLTVL.

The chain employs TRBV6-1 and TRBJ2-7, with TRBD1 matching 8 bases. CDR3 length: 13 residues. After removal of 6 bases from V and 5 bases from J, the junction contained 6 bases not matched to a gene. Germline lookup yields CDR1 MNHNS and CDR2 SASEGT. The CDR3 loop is CASRRTGQNEQYF. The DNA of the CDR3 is TGTGCCAGCAGGCGGACAGGGCAAAACGAGCAGTACTTC.